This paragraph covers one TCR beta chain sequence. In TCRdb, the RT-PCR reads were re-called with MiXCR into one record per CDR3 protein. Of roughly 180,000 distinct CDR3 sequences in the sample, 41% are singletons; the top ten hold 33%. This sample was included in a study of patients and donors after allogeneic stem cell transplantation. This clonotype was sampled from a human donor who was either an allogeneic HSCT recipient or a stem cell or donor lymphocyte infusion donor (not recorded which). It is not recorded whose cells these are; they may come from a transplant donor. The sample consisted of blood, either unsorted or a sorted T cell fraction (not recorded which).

The CDR3 loop is CASSRRPGSNQPQHF. CDR3 coding DNA: TGTGCCAGCAGCCGGCGGCCAGGTAGCAATCAGCCCCAGCATTTT. J is TRBJ1-5 and V is TRBV3-1, with D uncertain. V gave up 4 bases and J gave up 0 bases, with 10 bases separating them. Germline-derived CDR1 and CDR2 are LGHDT and YNNKEL (reference sequence). The CDR3 loop spans 15 amino acids. The complete variable domain, with remaining parts taken from reference TRBV3-1 and TRBJ1-5, reads DTAVSQTPKYLVTQMGNDKSIKCEQNLGHDTMYWYKQDSKKFLKIMFSYNNKELIINETVPNRFSPKSPDKAHLNLHINSLELGDSAVYFCASSRRPGSNQPQHFGDGTRLSIL.